This T cell receptor beta chain was sequenced during a study of blood T cell repertoires in COVID-19. The authors' processing: Scientists estimated how many nucleated cells there were by amplifying reference gene primers. Clones were sequenced by immunoSEQ multiplex PCR, and TCRdb holds only the in-frame ones, with some missing. For V, J and clone size, that table is used; D and trimming come from the DNA. The table records 130,000 to 150,000 clones, approximately 90% of them present only once. This CDR3 region has 13 residues. The V gene's germline CDR1 is SQVTM and CDR2 ANQGSEA. V was shortened by 4 bases and J by 7 bases, with 14 bases between the two germline ends.

What was sequenced was peripheral blood. The clonotype originates from a woman aged 45-59 years with active or convalescent COVID-19. The chain has TRBV29-1 and TRBJ2-1, with D tentatively TRBD2 (6 bases). CDR3 region: CSVARWRVNEQFF. CDR3 coding DNA: TGCAGCGTTGCGAGGTGGAGGGTGAATGAGCAGTTCTTC.